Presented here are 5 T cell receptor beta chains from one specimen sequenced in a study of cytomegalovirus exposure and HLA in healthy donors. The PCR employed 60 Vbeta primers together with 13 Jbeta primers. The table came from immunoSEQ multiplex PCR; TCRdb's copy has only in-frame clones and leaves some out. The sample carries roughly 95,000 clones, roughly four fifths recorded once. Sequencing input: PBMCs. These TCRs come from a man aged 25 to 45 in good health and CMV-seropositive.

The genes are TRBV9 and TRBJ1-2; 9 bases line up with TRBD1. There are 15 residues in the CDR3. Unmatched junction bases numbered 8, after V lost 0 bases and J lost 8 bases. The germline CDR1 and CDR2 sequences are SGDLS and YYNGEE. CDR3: CASSVGTGVPRGYTF. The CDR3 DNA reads TGTGCCAGCAGCGTAGGGACAGGGGTCCCTAGGGGCTACACCTTC.

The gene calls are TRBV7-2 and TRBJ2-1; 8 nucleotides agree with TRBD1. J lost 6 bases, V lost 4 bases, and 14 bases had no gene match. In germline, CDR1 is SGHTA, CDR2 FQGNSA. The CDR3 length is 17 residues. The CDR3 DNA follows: TGTGCCAGCAGCTCAACAGGGGGGAACCCATCAATCAATGAGCAGTTCTTC. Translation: CASSSTGGNPSINEQFF.

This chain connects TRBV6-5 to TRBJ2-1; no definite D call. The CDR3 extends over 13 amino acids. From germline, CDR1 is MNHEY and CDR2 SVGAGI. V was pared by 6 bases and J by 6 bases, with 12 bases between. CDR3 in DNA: TGTGCCAGCAGCCGTCTAATCGGCAATGAGCAGTTCTTC. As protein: CASSRLIGNEQFF.

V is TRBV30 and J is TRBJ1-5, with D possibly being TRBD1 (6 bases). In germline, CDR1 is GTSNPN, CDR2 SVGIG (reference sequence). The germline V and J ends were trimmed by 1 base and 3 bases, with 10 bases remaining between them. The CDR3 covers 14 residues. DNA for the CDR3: TGTGCCTGGAGTGCGGACAGCCCCAATCAGCCCCAGCATTTT. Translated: CAWSADSPNQPQHF.

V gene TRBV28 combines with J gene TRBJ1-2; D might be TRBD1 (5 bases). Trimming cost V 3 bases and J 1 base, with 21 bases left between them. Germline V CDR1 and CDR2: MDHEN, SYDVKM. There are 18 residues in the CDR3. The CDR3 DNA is TGTGCCAGCAGTTTCAAGAGTTCCCGGACAACCCTTAACTATGGCTACACCTTC. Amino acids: CASSFKSSRTTLNYGYTF.